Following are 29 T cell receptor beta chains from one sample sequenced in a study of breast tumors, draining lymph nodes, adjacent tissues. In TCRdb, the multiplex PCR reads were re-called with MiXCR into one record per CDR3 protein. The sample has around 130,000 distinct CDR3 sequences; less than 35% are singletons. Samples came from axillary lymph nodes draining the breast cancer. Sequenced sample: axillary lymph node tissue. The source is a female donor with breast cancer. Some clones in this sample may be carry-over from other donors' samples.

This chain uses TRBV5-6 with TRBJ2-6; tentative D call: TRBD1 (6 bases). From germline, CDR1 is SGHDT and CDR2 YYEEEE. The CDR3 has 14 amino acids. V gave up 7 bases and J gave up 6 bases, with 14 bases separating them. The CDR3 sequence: CASWRQAAANVLTF. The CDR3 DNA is TGTGCCAGCTGGCGACAGGCTGCGGCCAACGTCCTGACTTTC.

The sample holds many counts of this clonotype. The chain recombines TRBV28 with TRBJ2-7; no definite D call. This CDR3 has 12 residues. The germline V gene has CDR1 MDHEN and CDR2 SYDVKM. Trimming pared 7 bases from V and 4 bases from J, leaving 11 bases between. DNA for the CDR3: TGTGCCAGCACCCTCCCCGGGTACGAGCAGTACTTC. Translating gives CASTLPGYEQYF.

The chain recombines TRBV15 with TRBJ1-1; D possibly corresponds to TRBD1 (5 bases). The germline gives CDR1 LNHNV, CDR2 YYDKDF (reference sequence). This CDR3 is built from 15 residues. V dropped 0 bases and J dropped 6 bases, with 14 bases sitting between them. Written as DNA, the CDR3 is TGTGCCACCAGCAGAGATTGGCAGGGTAGGGCTGAAGCTTTCTTT. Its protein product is CATSRDWQGRAEAFF.

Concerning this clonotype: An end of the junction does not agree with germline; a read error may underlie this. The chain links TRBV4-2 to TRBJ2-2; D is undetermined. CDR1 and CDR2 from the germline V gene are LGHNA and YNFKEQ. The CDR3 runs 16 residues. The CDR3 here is CASNQPTGSVTGELFF. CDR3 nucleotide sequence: TGTGCCAGCAACCAACCGACGGGTTCGGTCACCGGGGAGCTGTTTTTT.

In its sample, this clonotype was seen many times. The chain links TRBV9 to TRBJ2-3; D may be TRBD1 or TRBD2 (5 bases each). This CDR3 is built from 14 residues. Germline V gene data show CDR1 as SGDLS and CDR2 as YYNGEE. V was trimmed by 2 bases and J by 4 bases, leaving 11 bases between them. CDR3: CASSVQWGSDTQYF. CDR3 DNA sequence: TGTGCCAGCAGCGTGCAATGGGGGTCAGATACGCAGTATTTT.

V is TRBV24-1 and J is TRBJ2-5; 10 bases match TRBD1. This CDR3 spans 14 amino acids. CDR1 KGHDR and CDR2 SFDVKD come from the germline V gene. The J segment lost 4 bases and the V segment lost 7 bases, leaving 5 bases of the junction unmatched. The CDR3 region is CATSWGDRGETQYF. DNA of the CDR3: TGTGCCACCAGCTGGGGGGACAGGGGAGAGACCCAGTACTTC.

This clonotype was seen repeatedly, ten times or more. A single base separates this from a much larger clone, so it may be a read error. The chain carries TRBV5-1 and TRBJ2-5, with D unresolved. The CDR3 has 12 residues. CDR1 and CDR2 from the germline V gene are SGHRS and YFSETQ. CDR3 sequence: CASSPGQETHYF. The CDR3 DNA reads TGCGCCAGCAGCCCAGGCCAAGAGACCCACTACTTC. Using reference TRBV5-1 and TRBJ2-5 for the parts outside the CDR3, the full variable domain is KAGVTQTPRYLIKTRGQQVTLSCSPISGHRSVSWYQQTPGQGLQFLFEYFSETQRNKGNFPGRFSGRQFSNSRSEMNVSTLELGDSALYLCASSPGQETHYFGPGTRLLVL.

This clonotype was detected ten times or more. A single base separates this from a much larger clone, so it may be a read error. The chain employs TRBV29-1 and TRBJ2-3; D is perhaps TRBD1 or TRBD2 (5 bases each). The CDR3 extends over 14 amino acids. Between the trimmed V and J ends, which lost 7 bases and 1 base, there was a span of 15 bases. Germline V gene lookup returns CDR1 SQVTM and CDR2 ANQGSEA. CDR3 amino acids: CSARGRPGTDTQYF. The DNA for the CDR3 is TGCAGCGCCCGGGGACGGCCTGGCACAGATACGCAGTATTTT.

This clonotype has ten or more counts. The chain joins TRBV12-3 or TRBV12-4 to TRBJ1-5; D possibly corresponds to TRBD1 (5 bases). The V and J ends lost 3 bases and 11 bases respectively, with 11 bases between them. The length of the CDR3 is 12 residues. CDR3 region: CASSFEGEAQHF. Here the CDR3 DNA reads TGTGCCAGCAGTTTTGAAGGGGAGGCCCAGCATTTT.

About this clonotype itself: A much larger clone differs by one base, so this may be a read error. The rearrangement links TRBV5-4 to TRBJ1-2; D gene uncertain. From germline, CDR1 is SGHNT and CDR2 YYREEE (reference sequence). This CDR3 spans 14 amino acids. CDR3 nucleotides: TGTGCCTGCAGTCAGGAGTGGGCCAACTATGGCTACACCTTC. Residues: CACSQEWANYGYTF. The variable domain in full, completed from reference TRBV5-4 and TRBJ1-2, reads ETGVTQSPTHLIKTRGQQVTLRCSSQSGHNTVSWYQQALGQGPQFIFQYYREEENGRGNFPPRFSGLQFPNYSSELNVNALELDDSALYLCACSQEWANYGYTFGSGTRLTVV.

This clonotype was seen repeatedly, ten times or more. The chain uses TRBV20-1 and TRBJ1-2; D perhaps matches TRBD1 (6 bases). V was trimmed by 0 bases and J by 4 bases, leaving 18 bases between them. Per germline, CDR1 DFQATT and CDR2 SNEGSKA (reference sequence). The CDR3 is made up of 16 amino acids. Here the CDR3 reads CSARDDPQGFGYGYTF. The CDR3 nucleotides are TGCAGTGCTAGAGACGACCCCCAGGGGTTTGGCTATGGCTACACCTTC.

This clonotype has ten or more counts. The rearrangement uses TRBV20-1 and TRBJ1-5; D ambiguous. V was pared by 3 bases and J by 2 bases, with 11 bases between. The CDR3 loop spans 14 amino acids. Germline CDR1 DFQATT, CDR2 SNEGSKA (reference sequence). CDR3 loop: CSASRLLGNQPQHF. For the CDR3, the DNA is TGCAGTGCTAGTCGACTGTTAGGCAATCAGCCCCAGCATTTT.

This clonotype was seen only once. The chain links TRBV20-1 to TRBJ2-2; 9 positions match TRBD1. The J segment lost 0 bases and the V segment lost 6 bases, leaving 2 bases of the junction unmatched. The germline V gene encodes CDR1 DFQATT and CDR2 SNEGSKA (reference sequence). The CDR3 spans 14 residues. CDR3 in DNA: TGCAGTGCCCGGGACAGGGCGAACACCGGGGAGCTGTTTTTT. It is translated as CSARDRANTGELFF.

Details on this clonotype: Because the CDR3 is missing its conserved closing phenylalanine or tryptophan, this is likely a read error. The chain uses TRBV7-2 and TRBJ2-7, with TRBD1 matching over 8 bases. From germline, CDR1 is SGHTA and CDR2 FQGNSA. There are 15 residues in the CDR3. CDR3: CASSKDRGGTYGQYL. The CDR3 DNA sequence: TGCGCCAGCAGCAAAGACAGGGGTGGTACCTACGGGCAGTACCTC.

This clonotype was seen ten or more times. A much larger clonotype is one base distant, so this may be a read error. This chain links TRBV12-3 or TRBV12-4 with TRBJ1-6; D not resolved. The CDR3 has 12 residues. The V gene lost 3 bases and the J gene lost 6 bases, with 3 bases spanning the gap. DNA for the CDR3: TGTGCCAGCAGTTTCCTTAATTCACCCCTCCACTTT. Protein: CASSFLNSPLHF.

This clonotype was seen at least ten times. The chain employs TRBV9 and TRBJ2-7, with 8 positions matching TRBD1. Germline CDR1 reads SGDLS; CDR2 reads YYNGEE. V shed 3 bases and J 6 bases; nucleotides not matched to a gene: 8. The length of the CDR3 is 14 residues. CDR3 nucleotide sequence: TGTGCCAGCAGCGAGACAGGGGCCTCTTCCGAGCAGTACTTC. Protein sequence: CASSETGASSEQYF.

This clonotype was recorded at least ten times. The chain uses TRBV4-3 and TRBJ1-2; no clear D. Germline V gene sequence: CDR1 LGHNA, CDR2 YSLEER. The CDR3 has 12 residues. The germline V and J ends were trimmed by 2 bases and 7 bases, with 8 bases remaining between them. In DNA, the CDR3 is TGCGCCAGCAGCCAACCGGGTAGTGGCTACACCTTC. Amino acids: CASSQPGSGYTF.

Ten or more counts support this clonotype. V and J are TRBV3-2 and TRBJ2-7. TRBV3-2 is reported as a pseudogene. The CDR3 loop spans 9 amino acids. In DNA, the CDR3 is TGTGCCAGCAGCCAAGATCGGAACGTC. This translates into CASSQDRNV.

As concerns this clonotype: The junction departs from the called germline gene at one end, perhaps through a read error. The CDR3 nucleotides are TGTGCCAGCAGCCAGGCACCGGCCGTCACCGCAGATACGCAGTTTTTT. This encodes CASSQAPAVTADTQFF. V gene TRBV5-5 combines with J gene TRBJ2-3; no firm D call. This CDR3 has 16 amino acids. Germline CDR1 is SGHKS and CDR2 is YYEKEE (reference sequence).

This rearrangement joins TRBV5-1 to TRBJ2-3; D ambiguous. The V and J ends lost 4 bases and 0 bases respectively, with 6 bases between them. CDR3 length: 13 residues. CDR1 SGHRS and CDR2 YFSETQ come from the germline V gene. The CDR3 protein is CASSLMSTDTQYF. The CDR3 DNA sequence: TGCGCCAGCAGCCTAATGAGCACAGATACGCAGTATTTT.

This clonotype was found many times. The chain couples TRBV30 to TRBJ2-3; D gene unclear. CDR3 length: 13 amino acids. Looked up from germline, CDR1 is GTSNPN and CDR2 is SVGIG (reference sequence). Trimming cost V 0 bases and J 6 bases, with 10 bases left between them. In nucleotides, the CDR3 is TGTGCCTGGAGTGTGAAGGCCTCGGATACGCAGTATTTT. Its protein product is CAWSVKASDTQYF.

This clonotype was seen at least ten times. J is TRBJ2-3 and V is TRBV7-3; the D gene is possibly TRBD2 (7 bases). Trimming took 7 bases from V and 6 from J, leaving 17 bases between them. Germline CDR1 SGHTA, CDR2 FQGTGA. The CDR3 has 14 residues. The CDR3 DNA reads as TGTGCCAGCACCCTGGGGGGGGGCCAGGATACGCAGTATTTT. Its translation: CASTLGGGQDTQYF.

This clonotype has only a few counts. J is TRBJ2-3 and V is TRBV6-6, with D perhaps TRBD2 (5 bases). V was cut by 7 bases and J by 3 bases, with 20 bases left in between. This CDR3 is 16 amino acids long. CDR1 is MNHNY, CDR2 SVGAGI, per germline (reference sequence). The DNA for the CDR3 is TGTGCCAGCACCCGCTCCGCCCGGGGTATGACAGATACGCAGTATTTT. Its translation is CASTRSARGMTDTQYF.

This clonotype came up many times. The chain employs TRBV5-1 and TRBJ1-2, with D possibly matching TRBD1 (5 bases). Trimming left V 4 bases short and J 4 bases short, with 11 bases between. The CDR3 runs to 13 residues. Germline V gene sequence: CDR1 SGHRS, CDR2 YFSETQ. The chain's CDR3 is CASSTGDSYGYTF. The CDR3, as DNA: TGCGCCAGCAGCACGGGAGACAGCTATGGCTACACCTTC.

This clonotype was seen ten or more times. In nucleotides, the CDR3 is TGTGCCAGCAGTGAAGGAGGCAACTATGGCTACACCTTC. Amino acids: CASSEGGNYGYTF. The chain recombines TRBV6-1 with TRBJ1-2; no definite D call. CDR1 is MNHNS, CDR2 SASEGT, per germline. Trimming removed 1 base at V and 2 bases at J, with 5 bases between. The CDR3 length is 13 residues.

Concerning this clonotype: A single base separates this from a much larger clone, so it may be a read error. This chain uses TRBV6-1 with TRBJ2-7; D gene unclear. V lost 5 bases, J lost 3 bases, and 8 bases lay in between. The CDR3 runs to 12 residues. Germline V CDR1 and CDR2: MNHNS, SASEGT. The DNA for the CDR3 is TGTGCCAGCAGTCCCGATCTCTACGAGCAGTACTTC. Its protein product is CASSPDLYEQYF.

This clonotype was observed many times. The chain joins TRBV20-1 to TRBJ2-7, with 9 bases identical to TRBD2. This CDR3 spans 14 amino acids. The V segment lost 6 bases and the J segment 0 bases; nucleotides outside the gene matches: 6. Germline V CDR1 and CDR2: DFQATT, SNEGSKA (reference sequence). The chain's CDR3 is CSAASGASSYEQYV. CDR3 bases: TGCAGTGCGGCTAGCGGGGCGAGCTCCTACGAGCAGTACGTC.

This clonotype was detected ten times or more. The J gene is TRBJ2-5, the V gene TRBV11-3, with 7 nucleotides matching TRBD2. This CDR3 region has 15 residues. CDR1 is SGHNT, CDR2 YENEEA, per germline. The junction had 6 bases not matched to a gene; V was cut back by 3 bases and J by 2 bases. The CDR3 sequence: CASSFGTMLQETQYF. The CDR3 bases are TGTGCCAGCAGCTTTGGGACTATGTTACAAGAGACCCAGTACTTC.

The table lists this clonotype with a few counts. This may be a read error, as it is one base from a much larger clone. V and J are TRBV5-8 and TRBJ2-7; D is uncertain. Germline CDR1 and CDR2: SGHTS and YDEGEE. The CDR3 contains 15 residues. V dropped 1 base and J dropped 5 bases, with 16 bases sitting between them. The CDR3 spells CASSLIGPFTHEQYV. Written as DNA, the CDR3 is TGTGCCAGCAGCTTGATAGGACCGTTCACCCACGAGCAGTACGTC.